This T cell receptor (beta chain) originates from a study of shared clonotypes between healthy human individuals. Combining CD45RO+ cells with CCR7-negative CD45RA+ TemRA cells gave CD8 memory. In the case of this clone: Antigen unknown.

Study-level findings and limits: Estimated richness was generally greater in naive than memory subsets. Clonotypes shared by all four sorted-subset donors had higher generation probabilities than non-shared clonotypes. Sequencing of the sorted subsets was shown by rarefaction to be incomplete despite large depth.

The V gene lost 7 bases and the J gene lost 0 bases, with 22 bases spanning the gap. The CDR3 has 18 residues. The germline gives CDR1 SGHVS, CDR2 FQNEAQ. Sequenced by immunoSEQ multiplex PCR; TCRdb stores in-frame clones only, minus some. The sample comprises roughly 660,000 clones, about 90% of which are singletons, and about a third rests with the top ten. The sequence came from a man between 18 and 35 years old in good health. Some clones in this sample may be carry-over from other donors' samples. The sample was memory CD8+ T cells from PBMCs. As for subset: CD45RO+ cells pooled with CCR7-negative TemRA cells. The rearrangement uses TRBV7-8 and TRBJ2-4; either TRBD1 or TRBD2 may fit D (6 bases each). CDR3 loop: CASKEGRGGAVAKNIQYF. The CDR3 DNA is TGTGCCAGCAAAGAGGGCAGGGGAGGAGCGGTAGCCAAAAACATTCAGTACTTC.